These 27 T cell receptor beta chains share one sample of origin, sequenced in a study of Ad26.COV2.S vaccination and SARS-CoV-2 variants. Data came from immunoSEQ multiplex PCR; TCRdb stores just in-frame clones and leaves some out. This repertoire shows over 400,000 clones, around 92% found once; its top ten account for around 1.8%. Indicated treatment: roughly 19 received Ad26.COV2.S at low or high dose, single or two shots; 5 received placebo; per-sample allocation not given. It was on day 63 after the first vaccine or placebo injection that samples were taken. The sequencing used peripheral blood, collected in a trial of Ad26.COV2.S vaccine versus placebo. All receptors derive from a person between 18 and 65 years old who received the Ad26.COV2.S COVID-19 vaccine or a placebo.

The J gene is TRBJ2-5, the V gene TRBV4-3; 9 bases line up with TRBD2. The V gene end was trimmed by 0 bases and the J gene end by 1 base; junction bases not matched to a gene: 3. Per the germline V gene, CDR1 is LGHNA and CDR2 is YSLEER. This CDR3 spans 16 amino acids. The CDR3 coding sequence is TGCGCCAGCAGCCAAGAAGCGGGGGGTGGCCAAGAGACCCAGTACTTC. This gives the protein CASSQEAGGGQETQYF.

The V call is TRBV10-1, the J call TRBJ2-7, with D possibly being TRBD1 (6 bases). In germline, CDR1 is WNHNN, CDR2 SYGVQD (reference sequence). The CDR3 contains 15 residues. V lost 10 bases and J 2 bases, leaving 21 bases between the germline ends. The CDR3 is CATHTGKARTYEQYF. Here the CDR3 DNA reads TGCGCCACCCACACAGGGAAGGCCCGGACCTACGAGCAGTACTTC.

V is TRBV6-6 and J is TRBJ1-6, with TRBD1 matching over 11 bases. The CDR3 runs 14 residues. The junction had 4 bases not matched to a gene; V was cut back by 7 bases and J by 8 bases. The V gene's germline CDR1 is MNHNY and CDR2 SVGAGI (reference sequence). The CDR3 nucleotides read TGTGCCAGCAACGGACAGGGGGCGGATTCACCCCTCCACTTT. It translates to CASNGQGADSPLHF.

The chain joins TRBV9 to TRBJ2-7; 10 bases are shared with TRBD1. Germline V gene lookup returns CDR1 SGDLS and CDR2 YYNGEE. V was pared by 3 bases and J by 4 bases, with 10 bases of the junction left unmatched. This CDR3 is 16 amino acids long. The CDR3 sequence: CASSATPGTGVYEQYF. In nucleotides, the CDR3 is TGTGCCAGCAGCGCCACACCCGGGACAGGGGTATACGAGCAGTACTTC. The whole variable domain, remainder taken from reference TRBV9 and TRBJ2-7, is DSGVTQTPKHLITATGQRVTLRCSPRSGDLSVYWYQQSLDQGLQFLIQYYNGEERAKGNILERFSAQQFPDLHSELNLSSLELGDSALYFCASSATPGTGVYEQYFGPGTRLTVT.

Details on this clone: In the same sample, other DNA sequences code for this CDR3. The chain employs TRBV5-4 and TRBJ2-7; D might be TRBD1 (6 bases). This CDR3 is 14 amino acids long. Per the germline V gene, CDR1 is SGHNT and CDR2 is YYREEE (reference sequence). V lost 0 bases to trimming and J lost 3 bases, with 10 bases between them. CDR3 residues: CASSLAGVIYEQYF. CDR3 bases: TGTGCCAGCAGCTTGGCAGGGGTAATCTACGAGCAGTACTTC. Using reference TRBV5-4 and TRBJ2-7 for the parts outside the CDR3, the full variable domain is ETGVTQSPTHLIKTRGQQVTLRCSSQSGHNTVSWYQQALGQGPQFIFQYYREEENGRGNFPPRFSGLQFPNYSSELNVNALELDDSALYLCASSLAGVIYEQYFGPGTRLTVT.

In this sample, this clone turned up once. This chain links TRBV25-1 with TRBJ1-1, with D hard to call. The germline V gene has CDR1 MGHDK and CDR2 SYGVNS. Trimming removed 2 bases at V and 0 bases at J, with 4 bases between. CDR3 size: 13 residues. For the CDR3, the DNA is TGTGCCAGCAGTGAAGGGTTGAACACTGAAGCTTTCTTT. This gives the protein CASSEGLNTEAFF.

In nucleotides, the CDR3 is TGCAGCGTTGGTGGACCTCTACGAGACTATGGCTACACCTTC. This codes for CSVGGPLRDYGYTF. The chain carries TRBV29-1 and TRBJ1-2, with no clear D. This CDR3 contains 14 residues. Germline CDR1 is SQVTM and CDR2 is ANQGSEA. Trimming shortened V by 4 bases and J by 3 bases, and 15 bases separated the two germline ends.

The V call is TRBV4-1, the J call TRBJ2-1, with D possibly matching TRBD1 (5 bases). V lost 2 bases and J lost 5, with 19 bases in between. The CDR3 is 17 residues long. Germline CDR1 reads MGHRA; CDR2 reads YSYEKL. The CDR3 loop reads CASSQPFAGKADNEQFF. The DNA of the CDR3 is TGCGCCAGCAGCCAACCTTTCGCAGGGAAGGCGGACAATGAGCAGTTCTTC.

The chain has TRBV27 and TRBJ2-1, with D tentatively TRBD2 (6 bases). CDR1 and CDR2 from the germline V gene are MNHEY and SMNVEV (reference sequence). V lost 6 bases and J lost 1, with 22 bases in between. This CDR3 has 18 residues. CDR3 region: CASSFGSGMGLSYNEQFF. The CDR3 DNA follows: TGTGCCAGCAGCTTCGGAAGCGGTATGGGACTTTCCTACAATGAGCAGTTCTTC.

The chain has TRBV19 and TRBJ1-2; 8 bases are a match to TRBD1. Germline V gives CDR1 LNHDA, CDR2 SQIVND (reference sequence). J gave up 4 bases and V 5 bases, and 12 bases lay outside the gene matches. The CDR3 runs to 16 residues. The CDR3 nucleotides are TGTGCCAGTAGTCCCCTGGGACAGGACCCTATCTATGGCTACACCTTC. Residues: CASSPLGQDPIYGYTF.

Here the CDR3 DNA reads TGCGCCAGCAGGGGAGGGGAGACACACGGCGGAGCCTTAAACACCATATATTTT. Its translation is CASRGGETHGGALNTIYF. The V gene is TRBV5-1, the J gene TRBJ1-3, with D tentatively TRBD1 (5 bases). The CDR3 spans 18 residues. V gave up 5 bases and J gave up 6 bases, with 27 bases separating them. Germline V gene sequence: CDR1 SGHRS, CDR2 YFSETQ.

The gene calls are TRBV7-2 and TRBJ1-6, with 10 nucleotides matching TRBD1. Trimming removed 5 bases from V and 9 bases from J; junction bases left unmatched: 4. The length of the CDR3 is 14 residues. Germline CDR1 SGHTA, CDR2 FQGNSA. CDR3 sequence: CASSNRDRGSPLHF. The DNA for the CDR3 is TGTGCCAGCAGCAACCGGGACAGGGGTTCACCCCTCCACTTT.

This sequence joins TRBV28 and TRBJ2-5; 9 bases are a match to TRBD2. CDR1 is MDHEN and CDR2 is SYDVKM in the germline V gene. After removal of 6 bases from V and 1 base from J, the junction contained 3 bases not matched to a gene. The CDR3 is 14 residues long. The CDR3 region has the DNA TGTGCCAGCAGGAGCGGGGGGCCCCAAGAGACCCAGTACTTC. Protein sequence: CASRSGGPQETQYF.

This chain links TRBV2 with TRBJ2-1, with 13 bases identical to TRBD2. This CDR3 is 17 amino acids long. Germline values: CDR1 SNHLY, CDR2 FYNNEI. The junction had 7 bases not matched to a gene; V was cut back by 1 base and J by 7 bases. In DNA form, the CDR3 reads TGTGCCAGCAGTGAAGATGGACTAGCGGGGGCCAATAATGAGCAGTTCTTC. This encodes CASSEDGLAGANNEQFF. Together with reference TRBV2 and TRBJ2-1, the CDR3 gives the full variable domain: EPEVTQTPSHQVTQMGQEVILRCVPISNHLYFYWYRQILGQKVEFLVSFYNNEISEKSEIFDDQFSVERPDGSNFTLKIRSTKLEDSAMYFCASSEDGLAGANNEQFFGPGTRLTVL.

CDR3 region: CSARGRDGYTF. The CDR3 coding sequence is TGCAGTGCTAGAGGCAGGGACGGCTACACCTTC. This sequence joins TRBV20-1 and TRBJ1-2; TRBD1 might be the D (5 bases). The CDR3 loop spans 11 amino acids. The V end lost 1 base, the J end lost 8 bases, and 8 bases lay between the germline ends. Germline CDR1 reads DFQATT; CDR2 reads SNEGSKA (reference sequence).

This clone was seen only once. V usage is TRBV30 and J usage is TRBJ1-2; D unresolved. Germline V CDR1 and CDR2: GTSNPN, SVGIG (reference sequence). The V end lost 3 bases, the J end lost 8 bases, and 16 bases lay between the germline ends. The CDR3 sequence is 13 residues long. CDR3 amino acids: CAWSPHGAWGYTF. CDR3 DNA sequence: TGTGCCTGGAGCCCCCATGGTGCTTGGGGCTACACCTTC.

V and J are TRBV7-2 and TRBJ2-2; D is unclear. V lost 1 base and J 1 base, leaving 10 bases between the germline ends. Germline CDR1 SGHTA, CDR2 FQGNSA. The CDR3 covers 16 residues. The CDR3 sequence is CASSLDVSMNTGELFF. In nucleotides, the CDR3 is TGTGCCAGCAGCTTAGACGTCTCCATGAACACCGGGGAGCTGTTTTTT.

This clone was recorded once. The V call is TRBV28, the J call TRBJ2-7, with 7 bases aligning to TRBD1. CDR1 and CDR2 (germline): MDHEN, SYDVKM. There are 20 residues in the CDR3. J gave up 5 bases and V 1 base, and 23 bases lay outside the gene matches. This CDR3 reads CASSLLDRKSLGGLSNEQYF. The CDR3 DNA sequence: TGTGCCAGCAGTTTATTGGACAGGAAATCCCTAGGCGGGTTATCAAACGAGCAGTACTTC.

This chain connects TRBV5-8 to TRBJ2-7; tentatively, D is TRBD1 or TRBD2 (5 bases each). The ends were cut back, 2 bases at V and 3 bases at J, with 12 bases in the middle. The CDR3 extends over 14 amino acids. Germline-derived CDR1 and CDR2 are SGHTS and YDEGEE. The CDR3 sequence is CASSFGRGVYEQYF. The CDR3 DNA is TGTGCCAGCAGCTTCGGTCGAGGGGTCTACGAGCAGTACTTC.

The chain recombines TRBV30 with TRBJ2-3; D is unresolved. The germline V gene has CDR1 GTSNPN and CDR2 SVGIG (reference sequence). The CDR3 has 13 residues. V was clipped by 3 bases and J by 1 base, with 8 bases between them. CDR3 region: CAWRPPGTDTQYF. In nucleotides, the CDR3 is TGTGCCTGGAGGCCCCCCGGCACAGATACGCAGTATTTT.

This clone was counted a few times. The gene calls are TRBV2 and TRBJ1-1; possible D gene TRBD1, 5 bases. V lost 6 bases and J 4 bases, leaving 6 bases between the germline ends. This CDR3 region has 11 residues. CDR1 and CDR2 (germline): SNHLY, FYNNEI. CDR3 nucleotides: TGTGCCAGCAGCGGGGGCACTGAAGCTTTCTTT. It encodes CASSGGTEAFF.

This chain uses TRBV10-1 with TRBJ1-1; 9 nucleotides line up with TRBD1. Germline CDR1 and CDR2: WNHNN and SYGVQD (reference sequence). There are 15 residues in the CDR3. Trimming cost V 7 bases and J 1 base; bases outside gene matches: 7. Here the CDR3 reads CASMKRTGENTEAFF. The CDR3 DNA reads as TGCGCCAGCATGAAAAGGACAGGGGAGAACACTGAAGCTTTCTTT.

The J gene is TRBJ1-2, the V gene TRBV19; D gene uncertain. This CDR3 spans 13 amino acids. Trimming took 5 bases from V and 3 from J, leaving 10 bases between them. Germline V lookup: CDR1 LNHDA, CDR2 SQIVND (reference sequence). CDR3 nucleotide sequence: TGTGCCAGTAGTCCTCGACTGGACTATGGCTACACCTTC. Translated: CASSPRLDYGYTF.

This clone was recorded once. DNA of the CDR3: TGTGCACCCTCAGCGGCTTACACAGATACGCAGTATTTT. Residues: CAPSAAYTDTQYF. The chain combines TRBV13 with TRBJ2-3, with D maybe TRBD2 (5 bases). Germline loops: CDR1 PRHDT, CDR2 FYEKMQ (reference sequence). This CDR3 is 13 amino acids long. Supplemented by reference TRBV13 and TRBJ2-3, the full variable domain reads AAGVIQSPRHLIKEKRETATLKCYPIPRHDTVYWYQQGPGQDPQFLISFYEKMQSDKGSIPDRFSAQQFSDYHSELNMSSLELGDSALYFCAPSAAYTDTQYFGPGTRLTVL.

The chain combines TRBV4-1 with TRBJ2-1; D unresolved. Germline V gives CDR1 MGHRA, CDR2 YSYEKL. V dropped 4 bases and J dropped 0 bases, with 10 bases sitting between them. The CDR3 covers 15 residues. CDR3 in amino acids: CASSLGSSSYNEQFF. In nucleotides, the CDR3 is TGCGCCAGCAGCCTGGGGTCAAGCTCCTACAATGAGCAGTTCTTC.

This clone was found once. V and J are TRBV6-5 and TRBJ2-2; the match to TRBD1 covers 7 bases. The V segment lost 6 bases and the J segment 0 bases; nucleotides outside the gene matches: 4. Germline values: CDR1 MNHEY, CDR2 SVGAGI. CDR3 length: 15 residues. CDR3 region: CASSRQGANTGELFF. For the CDR3, the DNA is TGTGCCAGCAGCCGACAGGGTGCGAACACCGGGGAGCTGTTTTTT.

The genes are TRBV7-9 and TRBJ2-7, with D perhaps matching TRBD1 (6 bases). Per germline, CDR1 SEHNR and CDR2 FQNEAQ (reference sequence). Trimming cost V 7 bases and J 1 base, with 17 bases left between them. CDR3 size: 15 residues. The CDR3 coding sequence is TGTGCCAGCACCGGAAGGGGGACCCCTTCCTACGAGCAGTACTTC. Amino acids: CASTGRGTPSYEQYF.